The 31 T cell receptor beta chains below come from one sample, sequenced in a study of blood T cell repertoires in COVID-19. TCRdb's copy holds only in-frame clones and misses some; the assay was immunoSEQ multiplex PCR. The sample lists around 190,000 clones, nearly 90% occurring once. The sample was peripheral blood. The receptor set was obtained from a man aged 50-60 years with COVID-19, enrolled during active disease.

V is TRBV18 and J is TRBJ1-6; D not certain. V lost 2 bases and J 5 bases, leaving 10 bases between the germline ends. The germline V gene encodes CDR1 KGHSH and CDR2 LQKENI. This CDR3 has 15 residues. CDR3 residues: CASSPSGINNSPLHF. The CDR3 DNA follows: TGTGCCAGCTCACCATCCGGGATTAATAATTCACCCCTCCACTTT.

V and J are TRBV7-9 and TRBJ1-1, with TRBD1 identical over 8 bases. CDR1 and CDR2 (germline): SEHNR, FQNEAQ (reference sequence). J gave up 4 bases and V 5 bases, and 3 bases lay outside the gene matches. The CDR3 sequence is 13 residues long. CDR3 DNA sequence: TGTGCCAGCAGCCGACAGGGGCCCACTGAAGCTTTCTTT. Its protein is CASSRQGPTEAFF.

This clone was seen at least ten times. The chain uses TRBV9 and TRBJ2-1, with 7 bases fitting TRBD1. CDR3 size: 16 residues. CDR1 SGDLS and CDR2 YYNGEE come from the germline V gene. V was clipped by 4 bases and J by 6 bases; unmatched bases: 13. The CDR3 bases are TGTGCCAGCAGCCTCATAGACAGGGTTGCGGGCAATGAGCAGTTCTTC. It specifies CASSLIDRVAGNEQFF.

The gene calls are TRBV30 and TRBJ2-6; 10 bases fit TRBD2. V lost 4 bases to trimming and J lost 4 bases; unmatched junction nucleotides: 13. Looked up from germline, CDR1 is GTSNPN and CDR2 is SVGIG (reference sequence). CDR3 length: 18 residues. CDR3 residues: CAWTPLAGGTRGANVLTF. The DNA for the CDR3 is TGTGCCTGGACCCCCTTAGCGGGAGGCACTCGAGGGGCCAACGTCCTGACTTTC.

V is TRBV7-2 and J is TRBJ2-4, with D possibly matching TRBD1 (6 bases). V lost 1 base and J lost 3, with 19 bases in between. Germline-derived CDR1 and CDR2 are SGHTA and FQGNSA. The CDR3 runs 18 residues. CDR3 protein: CASSLGHRESLGKNIQYF. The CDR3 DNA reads TGTGCCAGCAGCTTAGGCCACAGGGAGAGTTTAGGCAAAAACATTCAGTACTTC.

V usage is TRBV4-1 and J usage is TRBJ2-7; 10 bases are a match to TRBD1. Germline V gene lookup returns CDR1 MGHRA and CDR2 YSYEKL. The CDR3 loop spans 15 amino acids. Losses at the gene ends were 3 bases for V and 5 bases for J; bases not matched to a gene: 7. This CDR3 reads CASSHLGQGQNEQYF. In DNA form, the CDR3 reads TGCGCCAGCAGCCACTTGGGACAGGGGCAGAACGAGCAGTACTTC.

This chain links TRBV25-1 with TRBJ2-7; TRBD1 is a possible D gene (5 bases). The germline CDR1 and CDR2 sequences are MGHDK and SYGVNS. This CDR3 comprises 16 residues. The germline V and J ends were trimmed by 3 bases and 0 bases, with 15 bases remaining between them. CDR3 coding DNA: TGTGCCAGCAGTGACTCCGGACACCTCCCCTCCTACGAGCAGTACTTC. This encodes CASSDSGHLPSYEQYF.

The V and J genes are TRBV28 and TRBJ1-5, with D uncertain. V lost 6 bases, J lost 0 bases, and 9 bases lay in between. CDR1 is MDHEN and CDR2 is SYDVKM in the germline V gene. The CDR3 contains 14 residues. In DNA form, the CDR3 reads TGTGCCAGCAGCCAGCAGGTTAGCAATCAGCCCCAGCATTTT. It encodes CASSQQVSNQPQHF.

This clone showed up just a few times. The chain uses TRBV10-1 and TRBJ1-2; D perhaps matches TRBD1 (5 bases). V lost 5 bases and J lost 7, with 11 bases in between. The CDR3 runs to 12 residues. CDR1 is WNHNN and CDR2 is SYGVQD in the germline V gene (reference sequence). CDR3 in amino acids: CASSQDRVGYTF. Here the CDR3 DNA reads TGCGCCAGCAGTCAAGACAGAGTTGGCTACACCTTC.

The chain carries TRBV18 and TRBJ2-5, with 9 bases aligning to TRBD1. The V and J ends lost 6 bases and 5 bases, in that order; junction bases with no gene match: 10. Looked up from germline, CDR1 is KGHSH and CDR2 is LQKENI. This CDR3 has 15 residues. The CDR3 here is CASSPSGQGLETQYF. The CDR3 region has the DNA TGTGCCAGCTCTCCTTCCGGACAGGGGCTTGAGACCCAGTACTTC. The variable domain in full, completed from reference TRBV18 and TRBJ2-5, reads NAGVMQNPRHLVRRRGQEARLRCSPMKGHSHVYWYRQLPEEGLKFMVYLQKENIIDESGMPKERFSAEFPKEGPSILRIQQVVRGDSAAYFCASSPSGQGLETQYFGPGTRLLVL.

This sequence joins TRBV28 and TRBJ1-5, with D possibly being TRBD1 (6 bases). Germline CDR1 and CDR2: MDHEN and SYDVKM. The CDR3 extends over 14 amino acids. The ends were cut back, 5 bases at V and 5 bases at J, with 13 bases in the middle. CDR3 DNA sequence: TGTGCCAGCAGTCTGCCTGGGGGCCATCAGCCCCAGCATTTT. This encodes CASSLPGGHQPQHF.

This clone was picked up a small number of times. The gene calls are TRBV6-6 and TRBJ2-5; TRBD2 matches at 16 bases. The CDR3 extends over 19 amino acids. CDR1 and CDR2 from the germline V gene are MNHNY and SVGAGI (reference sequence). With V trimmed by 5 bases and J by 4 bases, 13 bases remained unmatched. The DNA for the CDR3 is TGTGCCAGCAGTCCTTGGGGACTAGCGGGGGGGCCAGGAACAGAGACCCAGTACTTC. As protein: CASSPWGLAGGPGTETQYF.

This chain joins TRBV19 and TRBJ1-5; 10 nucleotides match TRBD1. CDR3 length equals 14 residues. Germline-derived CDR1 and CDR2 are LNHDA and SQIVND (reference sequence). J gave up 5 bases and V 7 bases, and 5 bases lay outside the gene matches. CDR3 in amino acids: CASIRTGGHQPQHF. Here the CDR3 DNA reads TGTGCCAGTATCCGGACAGGGGGTCATCAGCCCCAGCATTTT.

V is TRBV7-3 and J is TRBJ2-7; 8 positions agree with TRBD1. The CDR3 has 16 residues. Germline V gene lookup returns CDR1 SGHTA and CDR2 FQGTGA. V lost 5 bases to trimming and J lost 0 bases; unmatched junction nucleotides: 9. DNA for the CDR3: TGTGCCAGCAGCACCCCACGGACAGGGCACTCCTACGAGCAGTACTTC. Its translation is CASSTPRTGHSYEQYF.

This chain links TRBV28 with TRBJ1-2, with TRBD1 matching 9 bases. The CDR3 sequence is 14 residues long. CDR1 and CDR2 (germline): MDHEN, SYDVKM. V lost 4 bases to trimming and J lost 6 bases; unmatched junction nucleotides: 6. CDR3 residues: CASSSGQGLDGYTF. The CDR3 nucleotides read TGTGCCAGCAGTTCGGGACAGGGACTCGATGGCTACACCTTC.

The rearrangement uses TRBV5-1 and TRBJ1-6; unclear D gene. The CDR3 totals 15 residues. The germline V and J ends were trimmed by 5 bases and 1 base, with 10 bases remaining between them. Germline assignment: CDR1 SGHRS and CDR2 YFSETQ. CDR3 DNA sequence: TGCGCCAGCAGGCTAGGCGAATCCTATAATTCACCCCTCCACTTT. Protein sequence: CASRLGESYNSPLHF.

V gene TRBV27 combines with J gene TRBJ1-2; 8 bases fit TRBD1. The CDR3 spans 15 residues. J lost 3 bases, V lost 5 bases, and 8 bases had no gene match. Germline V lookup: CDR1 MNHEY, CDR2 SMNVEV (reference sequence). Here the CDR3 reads CASSTTGAGYYGYTF. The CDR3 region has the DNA TGTGCCAGCAGTACGACAGGGGCGGGTTACTATGGCTACACCTTC.

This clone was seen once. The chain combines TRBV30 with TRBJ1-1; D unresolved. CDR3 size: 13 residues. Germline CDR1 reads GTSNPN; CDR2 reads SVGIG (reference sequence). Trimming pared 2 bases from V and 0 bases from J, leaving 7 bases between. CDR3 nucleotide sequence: TGTGCCTGGAGTCCGAACATGAACACTGAAGCTTTCTTT. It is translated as CAWSPNMNTEAFF.

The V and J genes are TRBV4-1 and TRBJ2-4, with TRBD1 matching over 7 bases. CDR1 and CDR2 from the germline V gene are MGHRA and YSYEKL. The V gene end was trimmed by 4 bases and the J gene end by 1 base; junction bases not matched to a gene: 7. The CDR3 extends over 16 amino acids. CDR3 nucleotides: TGCGCCAGCAGCCTCCTACCGGGACAGGCCAAAAACATTCAGTACTTC. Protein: CASSLLPGQAKNIQYF.

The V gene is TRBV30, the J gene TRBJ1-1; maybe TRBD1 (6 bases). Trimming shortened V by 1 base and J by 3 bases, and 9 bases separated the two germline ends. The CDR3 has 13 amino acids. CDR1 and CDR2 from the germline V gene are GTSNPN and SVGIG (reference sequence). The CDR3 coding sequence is TGTGCCTGGAGTGAACAGGGAGACACTGAAGCTTTCTTT. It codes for CAWSEQGDTEAFF.

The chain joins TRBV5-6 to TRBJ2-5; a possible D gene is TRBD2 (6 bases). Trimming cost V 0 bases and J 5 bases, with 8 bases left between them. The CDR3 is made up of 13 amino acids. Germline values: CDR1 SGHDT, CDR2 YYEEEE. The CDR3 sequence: CASSLAGVETQYF. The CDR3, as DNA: TGTGCCAGCAGCTTGGCGGGAGTGGAGACCCAGTACTTC. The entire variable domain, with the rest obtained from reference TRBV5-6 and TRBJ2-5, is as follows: DAGVTQSPTHLIKTRGQQVTLRCSPKSGHDTVSWYQQALGQGPQFIFQYYEEEERQRGNFPDRFSGHQFPNYSSELNVNALLLGDSALYLCASSLAGVETQYFGPGTRLLVL.

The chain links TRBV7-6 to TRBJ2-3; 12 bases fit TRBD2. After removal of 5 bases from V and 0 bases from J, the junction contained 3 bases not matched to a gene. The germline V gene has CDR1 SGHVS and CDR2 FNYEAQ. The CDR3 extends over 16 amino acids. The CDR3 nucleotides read TGTGCCAGCAGCCTCGGGACTAGCGGGAGCACAGATACGCAGTATTTT. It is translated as CASSLGTSGSTDTQYF.

The CDR3 sequence: CASSEWGQGGLQGQPQHF. The CDR3 bases are TGCGCCAGCAGTGAGTGGGGACAGGGGGGATTACAGGGGCAGCCCCAGCATTTT. The rearrangement joins TRBV10-2 to TRBJ1-5; 11 nucleotides agree with TRBD1. This CDR3 spans 18 amino acids. V lost 1 base to trimming and J lost 7 bases; unmatched junction nucleotides: 12. Germline CDR1 and CDR2: WSHSY and SAAADI.

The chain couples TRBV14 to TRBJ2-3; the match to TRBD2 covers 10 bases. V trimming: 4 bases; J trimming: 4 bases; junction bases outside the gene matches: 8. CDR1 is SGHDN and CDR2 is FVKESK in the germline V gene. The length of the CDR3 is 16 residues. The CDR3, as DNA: TGTGCCAGCAGCCTCGGAGTAGCGGGAGGTCCAGATACGCAGTATTTT. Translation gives CASSLGVAGGPDTQYF.

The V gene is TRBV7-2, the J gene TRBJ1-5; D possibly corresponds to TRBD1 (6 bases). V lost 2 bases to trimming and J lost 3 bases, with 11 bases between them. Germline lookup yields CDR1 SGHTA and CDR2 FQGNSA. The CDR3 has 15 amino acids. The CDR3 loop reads CASSLLGGNNQPQHF. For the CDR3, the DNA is TGTGCCAGCAGCTTATTAGGGGGAAACAATCAGCCCCAGCATTTT.

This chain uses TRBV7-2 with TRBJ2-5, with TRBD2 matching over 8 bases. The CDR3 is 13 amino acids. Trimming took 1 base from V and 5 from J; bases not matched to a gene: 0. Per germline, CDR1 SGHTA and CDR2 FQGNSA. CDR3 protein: CASSLGGGETQYF. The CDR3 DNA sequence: TGTGCCAGCAGCTTAGGCGGGGGGGAGACCCAGTACTTC.

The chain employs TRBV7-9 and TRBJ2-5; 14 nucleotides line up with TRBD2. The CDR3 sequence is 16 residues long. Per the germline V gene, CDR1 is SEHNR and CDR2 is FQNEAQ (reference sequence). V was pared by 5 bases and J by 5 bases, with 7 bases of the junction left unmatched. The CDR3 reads CASSPGGLAGVETQYF. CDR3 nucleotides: TGTGCCAGCAGCCCGGGGGGACTAGCGGGAGTCGAGACCCAGTACTTC.

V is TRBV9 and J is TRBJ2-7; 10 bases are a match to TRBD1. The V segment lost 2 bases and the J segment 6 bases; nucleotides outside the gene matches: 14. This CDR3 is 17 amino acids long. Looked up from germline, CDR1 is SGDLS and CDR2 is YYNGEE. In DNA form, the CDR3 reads TGTGCCAGCAGCGTCTCGGGGACCGGGACAGGGGCCGCCGAGCAGTACTTC. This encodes CASSVSGTGTGAAEQYF. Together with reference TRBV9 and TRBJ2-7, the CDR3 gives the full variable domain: DSGVTQTPKHLITATGQRVTLRCSPRSGDLSVYWYQQSLDQGLQFLIQYYNGEERAKGNILERFSAQQFPDLHSELNLSSLELGDSALYFCASSVSGTGTGAAEQYFGPGTRLTVT.

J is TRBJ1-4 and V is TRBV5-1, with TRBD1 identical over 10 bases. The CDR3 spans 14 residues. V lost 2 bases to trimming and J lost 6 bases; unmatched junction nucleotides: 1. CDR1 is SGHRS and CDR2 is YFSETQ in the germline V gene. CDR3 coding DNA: TGCGCCAGCAGCTTCGGGACAGGGGATGAAAAACTGTTTTTT. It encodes CASSFGTGDEKLFF. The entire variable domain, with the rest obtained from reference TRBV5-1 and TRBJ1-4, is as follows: KAGVTQTPRYLIKTRGQQVTLSCSPISGHRSVSWYQQTPGQGLQFLFEYFSETQRNKGNFPGRFSGRQFSNSRSEMNVSTLELGDSALYLCASSFGTGDEKLFFGSGTQLSVL.

The CDR3 reads CASFGGQGHSPLHF. The DNA for the CDR3 is TGTGCCAGCTTCGGGGGACAGGGGCATTCACCCCTCCACTTT. This chain joins TRBV2 and TRBJ1-6; 10 bases map to TRBD1. Germline CDR1 reads SNHLY; CDR2 reads FYNNEI. V lost 8 bases and J lost 8; bases outside the gene matches: 6. This CDR3 comprises 14 residues.

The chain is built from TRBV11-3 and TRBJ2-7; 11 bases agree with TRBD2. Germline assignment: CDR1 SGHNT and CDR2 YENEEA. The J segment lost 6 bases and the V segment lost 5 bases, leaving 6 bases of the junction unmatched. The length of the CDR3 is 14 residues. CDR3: CASSTTSGALEQYF. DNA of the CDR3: TGTGCCAGCAGCACGACTAGCGGGGCCCTCGAGCAGTACTTC.